This TCR beta chain was obtained from a study of T cells in Graves' hyperthyroidism and ophthalmopathy. Study observations and caveats: Most expanded thyroid clonotypes above 0.001 also appeared in blood.

V was cut by 5 bases and J by 2 bases, with 12 bases left in between. This CDR3 spans 14 amino acids. This clonotype was observed at least ten times. Its antigen is unknown. Researchers took RNA transcripts and amplified the TCR beta CDR3 regions from them. Carried out on the TCR CDR3, a first-round RT-PCR used the HTBI primer set. TCRdb reanalysed the multiplex PCR reads using MiXCR and keeps one entry per CDR3 protein. The data contain 640,000 or so distinct CDR3 sequences, more than 13% of them singletons. Orbital computed tomography and thyroid ultrasound, together with serum TRAb and thyroxine and clinical symptoms, were used for diagnoses. The authors took PBMCs from 10 ml fresh peripheral blood.

V and J are TRBV12-3 or TRBV12-4 and TRBJ1-2; D may be TRBD1 (6 bases). The sequenced material came from blood. This TCR was recovered from a woman between 18 and 29 years old with Graves' ophthalmopathy. CDR3 DNA: TGTGCCAGCAGTAGACAGGAGGCGAACTATGGCTACACCTTC. Residues: CASSRQEANYGYTF.